Listed below are T cell receptor beta chains from one sample, sequenced in a study of beta chain features in type 1 diabetes. Some clones are missing from TCRdb's copy, which holds only in-frame ones; the method was immunoSEQ multiplex PCR. The table records about 650,000 clones, 12% of them present only once. Sequenced input: naive CD4+ T cells from blood. These receptors all come from a man aged 30-40 years with type 1 diabetes. The CDR3 runs from the conserved cysteine through the conserved F or W. A D gene is named only where the DNA matches it firmly. Size is stated for part of the rows, as once, few or many counts, or as a class when the clone is expanded.

TRBD1 TRBJ2-7 few TRBV27 CASSVRDRSSYEQYF TGTGCCAGCAGTGTTCGGGACAGGAGCTCCTACGAGCAGTACTTC
TRBD1 TRBJ1-1 few TRBV7-3 CASSVQGATEAFF TGTGCCAGCAGCGTACAGGGGGCCACTGAAGCTTTCTTT
. TRBJ1-2 . TRBV5-1 CASSLGQGRVYGYTF TGCGCCAGCAGCTTGGGGCAGGGGAGAGTATATGGCTACACCTTC
. TRBJ1-4 few TRBV19 CASRSLETRRNEKLFF TGTGCCAGTAGGAGCCTCGAGACAAGACGTAATGAAAAACTGTTTTTT
TRBD1 TRBJ2-7 few TRBV6-1 CASTVDRGPYEQYF TGTGCCAGCACCGTGGACAGGGGGCCCTACGAGCAGTACTTC
. TRBJ1-5 . TRBV19 CASSLFGGSNQPQHF TGTGCCAGTAGTCTCTTCGGTGGGAGTAATCAGCCCCAGCATTTT
. TRBJ1-5 few TRBV6-5 CASRPREVNQPQHF TGTGCCAGCCGCCCCCGGGAGGTTAATCAGCCCCAGCATTTT
. TRBJ2-7 . TRBV5-6 CASSLRGLSYEQYF TGTGCCAGCAGCTTGCGGGGGCTATCCTACGAGCAGTACTTC
TRBD2 TRBJ2-5 . TRBV7-2 CASSRNSGGGETQYF TGTGCCAGCAGCCGAAATAGCGGGGGCGGAGAGACCCAGTACTTC
. TRBJ2-5 . TRBV5-4 CASSLDEGSETQYF TGTGCCAGCAGCTTGGATGAGGGAAGCGAGACCCAGTACTTC
. TRBJ1-4 few TRBV7-9 CASSGSRPTNEKLFF TGTGCCAGCAGCGGCAGCAGGCCAACTAATGAAAAACTGTTTTTT
TRBD1 TRBJ1-5 few TRBV15 CATSRDWGQGASNQPQHF TGTGCCACCAGCAGAGATTGGGGGCAGGGGGCTAGCAATCAGCCCCAGCATTTT
TRBD1 TRBJ1-5 few TRBV28 CASSSSGTGGVQPQHF TGTGCCAGCAGTTCTTCCGGGACAGGGGGCGTTCAGCCCCAGCATTTT
. TRBJ1-4 few TRBV18 CASSIDEATNEKLFF TGTGCCAGCTCGATCGATGAAGCAACTAATGAAAAACTGTTTTTT
. TRBJ1-5 . TRBV18 CASSRDTGEPQHF TGTGCCAGCTCCCGGGACACCGGGGAGCCCCAGCATTTT
. TRBJ1-6 few TRBV7-2 CASSEGLNFISPLHF TGTGCCAGCAGCGAGGGACTTAACTTTATTTCACCCCTCCACTTT
. TRBJ1-1 few TRBV5-4 CASSRDSPEAFF TGTGCCAGCAGCCGAGACTCCCCTGAAGCTTTCTTT
. TRBJ2-1 many TRBV23-1 CASSHRNPYNEQFF TGCGCCAGCAGTCATCGTAACCCGTACAATGAGCAGTTCTTC
. TRBJ2-7 . TRBV29-1 CSVGPPGYEQYF TGCAGCGTTGGGCCACCTGGCTACGAGCAGTACTTC
. TRBJ2-6 . TRBV6-1 CAISGRSGSSSGANVLTF TGTGCCATCAGTGGTCGATCAGGTTCGAGCTCTGGGGCCAACGTCCTGACTTTC
. TRBJ2-1 . TRBV21-1 CASKASGGARSYNEQFF TGTGCCAGCAAGGCTAGCGGGGGGGCCAGGTCCTACAATGAGCAGTTCTTC
. TRBJ1-6 . TRBV6-5 CASRSGLWDSPLHF TGTGCCAGCAGGTCAGGGTTATGGGATTCACCCCTCCACTTT